The TCR beta chain under discussion was sequenced for a study of blood T cell repertoires in COVID-19. Study summary: T cells, B-cell-depleted T cells, or PBMCs supplied cDNA or gDNA.

Under the authors' procedure: By means of reference gene primer amplification, nucleated cell counts were estimated. TCRdb's copy holds only in-frame clones and misses some; the assay was immunoSEQ multiplex PCR. The V and J calls and clone size were taken over from that table, and D and trimming were inferred from the DNA. The sample consists of 110,000 to 150,000 clones, 65% to 90% of them appearing once. Sequencing was performed on peripheral blood. The source is a man aged 55 to 69 with active or convalescent COVID-19.

The CDR3 coding sequence is TGTGCCAGCAGCGAAAGGGCGTCTAGCGCCACAGATACGCAGTATTTT. Translated, it gives CASSERASSATDTQYF. The V call is TRBV9, the J call TRBJ2-3; possibly TRBD2 for D (6 bases). CDR1 is SGDLS and CDR2 is YYNGEE in the germline V gene. V was cut by 3 bases and J by 2 bases, with 16 bases left in between. CDR3 size: 16 residues.